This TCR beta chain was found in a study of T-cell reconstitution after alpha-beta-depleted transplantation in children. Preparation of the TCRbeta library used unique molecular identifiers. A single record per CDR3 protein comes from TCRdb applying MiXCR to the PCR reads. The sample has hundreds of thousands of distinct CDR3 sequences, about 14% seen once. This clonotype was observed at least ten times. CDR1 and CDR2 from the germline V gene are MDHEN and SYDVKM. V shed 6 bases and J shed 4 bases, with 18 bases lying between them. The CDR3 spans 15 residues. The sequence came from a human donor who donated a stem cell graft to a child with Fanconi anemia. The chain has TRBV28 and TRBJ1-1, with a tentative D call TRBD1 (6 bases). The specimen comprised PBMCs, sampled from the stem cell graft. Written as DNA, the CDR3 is TGTGCCAGCAGCCTTGGACAGTCTGTTGGCACTGAAGCTTTCTTT. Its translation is CASSLGQSVGTEAFF.